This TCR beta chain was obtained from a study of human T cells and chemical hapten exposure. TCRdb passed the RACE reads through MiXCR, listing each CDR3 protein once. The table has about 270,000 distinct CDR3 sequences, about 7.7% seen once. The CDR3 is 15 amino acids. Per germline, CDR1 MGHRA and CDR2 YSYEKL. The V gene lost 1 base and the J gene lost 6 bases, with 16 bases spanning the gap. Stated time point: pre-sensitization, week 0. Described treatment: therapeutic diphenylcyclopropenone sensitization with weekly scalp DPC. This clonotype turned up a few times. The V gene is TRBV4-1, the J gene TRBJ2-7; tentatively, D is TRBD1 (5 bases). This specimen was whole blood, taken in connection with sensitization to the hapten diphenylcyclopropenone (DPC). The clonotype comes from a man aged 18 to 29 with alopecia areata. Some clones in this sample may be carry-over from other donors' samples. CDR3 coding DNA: TGCGCCAGCAGCCAAGCAGGACACGGAGCCTCCGAGCAGTACTTC. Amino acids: CASSQAGHGASEQYF.